The rows below give T cell receptor beta chains drawn from one sample of a study of blood T cell repertoires in COVID-19. Sequenced by immunoSEQ multiplex PCR; TCRdb stores in-frame clones only, minus some. The table lists about 120,000 clones, about three quarters of them singletons. Sequenced sample: peripheral blood. These receptors all come from a man between 65 and 85 years old with acute or convalescent COVID-19. CDR3s include the opening cysteine and the closing phenylalanine or tryptophan. Fields, in order: CDR3 protein, CDR3 DNA, D gene, V gene, J gene, clone size. D genes are given only for firm matches. Clone size is given for some rows only: seen once, a few or many times, or a class if the clone is expanded.

CDR3 protein: CASSLDWDSRETQYF
CDR3 DNA: TGCGCCAGCAGCTTGGATTGGGACAGTCGAGAGACCCAGTACTTC
D gene: TRBD1
V gene: TRBV5-1
J gene: TRBJ2-5
clone size: -

CDR3 protein: CASSQGTGSDGELFF
CDR3 DNA: TGTGCCAGCAGCCAAGGGACAGGGTCGGACGGGGAGCTGTTTTTT
D gene: TRBD1
V gene: TRBV4-2
J gene: TRBJ2-2
clone size: -

CDR3 protein: CASSSQDTGELFF
CDR3 DNA: TGTGCCAGCAGTTCACAAGACACCGGGGAGCTGTTTTTT
D gene: -
V gene: TRBV12-3/TRBV12-4
J gene: TRBJ2-2
clone size: -

CDR3 protein: CASSVSTGYTGELFF
CDR3 DNA: TGTGCCAGCAGCGTTTCGACAGGGTACACCGGGGAGCTGTTTTTT
D gene: TRBD1
V gene: TRBV9
J gene: TRBJ2-2
clone size: -

CDR3 protein: CASRPGQGTGSPLHF
CDR3 DNA: TGCGCCAGCAGACCAGGACAGGGTACGGGTTCACCCCTCCACTTT
D gene: TRBD1
V gene: TRBV10-2
J gene: TRBJ1-6
clone size: -

CDR3 protein: CASSRLDRFQETQYF
CDR3 DNA: TGTGCCAGCTCCCGACTCGACAGATTCCAAGAGACCCAGTACTTC
D gene: -
V gene: TRBV2
J gene: TRBJ2-5
clone size: -

CDR3 protein: CASSKQADSGANVLTF
CDR3 DNA: TGTGCCAGCAGTAAACAGGCGGACTCTGGGGCCAACGTCCTGACTTTC
D gene: -
V gene: TRBV2
J gene: TRBJ2-6
clone size: few

CDR3 protein: CASSPTWGGSNQPQHF
CDR3 DNA: TGTGCCAGCTCACCGACATGGGGGGGTAGCAATCAGCCCCAGCATTTT
D gene: -
V gene: TRBV18
J gene: TRBJ1-5
clone size: -

CDR3 protein: CASSIPRALGNQPQHF
CDR3 DNA: TGTGCCAGTAGTATCCCACGAGCGTTGGGCAATCAGCCCCAGCATTTT
D gene: -
V gene: TRBV19
J gene: TRBJ1-5
clone size: -

CDR3 protein: CASSSQGSDEAFF
CDR3 DNA: TGCGCCAGCAGCTCACAGGGAAGCGACGAAGCTTTCTTT
D gene: -
V gene: TRBV5-1
J gene: TRBJ1-1
clone size: -

CDR3 protein: CETKDRKNTEAFF
CDR3 DNA: TGCGAAACTAAGGACAGGAAGAACACTGAAGCTTTCTTT
D gene: TRBD1
V gene: TRBV6-5
J gene: TRBJ1-1
clone size: -

CDR3 protein: CAWSLTGRIDSPLHF
CDR3 DNA: TGTGCCTGGAGTCTGACAGGGAGGATAGATTCACCCCTCCACTTT
D gene: TRBD1
V gene: TRBV30
J gene: TRBJ1-6
clone size: -

CDR3 protein: CASSQEGPGAEAFF
CDR3 DNA: TGCGCCAGCAGCCAAGAAGGCCCGGGAGCCGAGGCTTTCTTT
D gene: -
V gene: TRBV4-3
J gene: TRBJ1-1
clone size: once

CDR3 protein: CASSPPGQPYGYTF
CDR3 DNA: TGTGCCAGCTCACCCCCGGGACAGCCCTATGGCTACACCTTC
D gene: TRBD1
V gene: TRBV18
J gene: TRBJ1-2
clone size: -

CDR3 protein: CASSEARGMASTDTQYF
CDR3 DNA: TGTGCCAGCAGTGAAGCGCGGGGGATGGCTAGCACAGATACGCAGTATTTT
D gene: TRBD2
V gene: TRBV6-1
J gene: TRBJ2-3
clone size: -

CDR3 protein: CASSQATGNGYTF
CDR3 DNA: TGTGCCAGCAGCCAAGCCACAGGGAACGGCTACACCTTC
D gene: -
V gene: TRBV4-2
J gene: TRBJ1-2
clone size: -

CDR3 protein: CASSPLDNLGNTIYF
CDR3 DNA: TGTGCCAGCTCACCACTGGACAACCTAGGAAACACCATATATTTT
D gene: -
V gene: TRBV18
J gene: TRBJ1-3
clone size: -

CDR3 protein: CASGTGINQPQHF
CDR3 DNA: TGCGCCAGCGGGACAGGTATCAATCAGCCCCAGCATTTT
D gene: TRBD1
V gene: TRBV4-1
J gene: TRBJ1-5
clone size: -

CDR3 protein: CASSLGTSGKETQYF
CDR3 DNA: TGTGCCAGCAGCTTAGGGACTAGCGGGAAAGAGACCCAGTACTTC
D gene: TRBD2
V gene: TRBV7-2
J gene: TRBJ2-5
clone size: -

CDR3 protein: CATSRDQGQGFGRPQHF
CDR3 DNA: TGTGCCACCAGCAGAGATCAGGGACAGGGATTTGGTAGGCCCCAGCATTTT
D gene: TRBD1
V gene: TRBV15
J gene: TRBJ1-5
clone size: few

CDR3 protein: CASSYWTGNTEAFF
CDR3 DNA: TGTGCCAGCAGTTACTGGACAGGGAACACTGAAGCTTTCTTT
D gene: TRBD1
V gene: TRBV6-5
J gene: TRBJ1-1
clone size: once

CDR3 protein: CASSPGQGGNTIYF
CDR3 DNA: TGTGCCAGCAGCCCGGGACAGGGGGGAAACACCATATATTTT
D gene: TRBD1
V gene: TRBV7-8
J gene: TRBJ1-3
clone size: -

CDR3 protein: CASSHRGGTQYF
CDR3 DNA: TGTGCCAGCAGCCACCGCGGGGGGACCCAGTACTTC
D gene: TRBD2
V gene: TRBV3-1/TRBV3-2
J gene: TRBJ2-5
clone size: -

CDR3 protein: CASSRMTGLGSEAFF
CDR3 DNA: TGTGCCAGCAGCCGAATGACAGGGTTGGGCTCTGAAGCTTTCTTT
D gene: TRBD1
V gene: TRBV5-8
J gene: TRBJ1-1
clone size: -

CDR3 protein: CAWSAGGHNEKLFF
CDR3 DNA: TGTGCCTGGAGTGCGGGGGGCCATAATGAAAAACTGTTTTTT
D gene: -
V gene: TRBV30
J gene: TRBJ1-4
clone size: -

CDR3 protein: CASSIGQGNYEQYF
CDR3 DNA: TGTGCCAGTAGTATAGGACAGGGTAACTACGAGCAGTACTTC
D gene: TRBD1
V gene: TRBV19
J gene: TRBJ2-7
clone size: -

CDR3 protein: CASRGRQGIEGDTQYF
CDR3 DNA: TGTGCCAGCAGGGGTAGACAGGGGATTGAAGGGGATACGCAGTATTTT
D gene: TRBD1
V gene: TRBV28
J gene: TRBJ2-3
clone size: -

CDR3 protein: CASSQSSRQGDQPQHF
CDR3 DNA: TGCGCCAGCAGTCAATCGTCGCGACAGGGGGATCAGCCCCAGCATTTT
D gene: TRBD1
V gene: TRBV23-1
J gene: TRBJ1-5
clone size: -

CDR3 protein: CASSLTASYEQFF
CDR3 DNA: TGTGCCAGCAGCTTAACGGCCAGTTATGAGCAGTTCTTC
D gene: -
V gene: TRBV7-3
J gene: TRBJ2-1
clone size: -

CDR3 protein: CASRASGDIQYF
CDR3 DNA: TGTGCCAGTAGGGCCTCCGGGGACATTCAGTACTTC
D gene: -
V gene: TRBV6-5
J gene: TRBJ2-4
clone size: -

CDR3 protein: CASSRRQGTQPQHF
CDR3 DNA: TGTGCCAGCAGCCGCAGACAGGGTACTCAGCCCCAGCATTTT
D gene: TRBD1
V gene: TRBV28
J gene: TRBJ1-5
clone size: -